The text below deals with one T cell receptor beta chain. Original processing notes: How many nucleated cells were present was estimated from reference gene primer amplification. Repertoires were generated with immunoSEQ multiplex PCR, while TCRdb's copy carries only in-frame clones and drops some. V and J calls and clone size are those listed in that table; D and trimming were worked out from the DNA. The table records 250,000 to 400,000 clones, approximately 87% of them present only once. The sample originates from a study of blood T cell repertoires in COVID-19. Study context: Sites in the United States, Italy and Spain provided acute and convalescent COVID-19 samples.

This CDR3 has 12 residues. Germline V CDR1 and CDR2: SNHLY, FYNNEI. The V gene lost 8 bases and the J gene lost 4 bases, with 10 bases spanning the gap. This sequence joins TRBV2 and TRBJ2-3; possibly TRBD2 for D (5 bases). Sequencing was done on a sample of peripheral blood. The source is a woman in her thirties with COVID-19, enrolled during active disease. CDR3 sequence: CASARGSDTQYF. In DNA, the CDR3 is TGTGCCAGCGCTCGAGGGTCAGATACGCAGTATTTT.